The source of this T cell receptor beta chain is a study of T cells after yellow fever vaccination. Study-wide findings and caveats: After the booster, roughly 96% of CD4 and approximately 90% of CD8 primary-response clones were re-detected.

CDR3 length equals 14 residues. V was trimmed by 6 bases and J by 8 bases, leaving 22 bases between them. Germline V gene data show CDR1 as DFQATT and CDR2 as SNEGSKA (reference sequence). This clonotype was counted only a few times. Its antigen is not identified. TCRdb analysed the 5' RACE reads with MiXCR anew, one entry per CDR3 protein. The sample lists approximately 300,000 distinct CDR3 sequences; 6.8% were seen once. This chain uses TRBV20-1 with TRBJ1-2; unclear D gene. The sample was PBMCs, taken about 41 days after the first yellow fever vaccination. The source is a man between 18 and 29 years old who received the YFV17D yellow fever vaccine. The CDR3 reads CSALLGGQDEGYTF. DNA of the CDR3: TGCAGTGCCTTACTTGGAGGGCAAGACGAGGGCTACACCTTC.